These 24 T cell receptor beta chains were sequenced from one sample in a study of graft-versus-host responses after intestinal transplantation. TCRdb keeps only in-frame clones here, not all; method: immunoSEQ multiplex PCR. The data contain 20,000 to 25,000 clones, around 38% of them seen just once; the ten biggest clones take up around 1.6%. Plated together were roughly 200,000 CFSE-labeled responder cells and roughly 200,000 irradiated, violet-dye-labeled stimulator cells. Sequences were derived from alloreactive CD8+ T cells from a mixed lymphocyte reaction culture, sampled before intestinal transplant. The subset is: CFSE-low proliferating T cells sorted from approximately six-day pre-transplant mixed lymphocyte reaction (GvH or HvG direction). The receptors were gathered from a human patient who received an intestinal transplant.

The V and J genes are TRBV6-5 and TRBJ2-1; tentatively, D is TRBD2 (5 bases). Trimming took off 4 bases at V and 8 bases at J, with 15 bases between the two ends. The V gene's germline CDR1 is MNHEY and CDR2 SVGAGI. This CDR3 is built from 14 residues. In DNA, the CDR3 is TGTGCCAGCAGTTCCCCGGGGTGGGTGCATGAGCAGTTCTTC. This encodes CASSSPGWVHEQFF.

This clone was recorded a few times. The chain joins TRBV6-1 to TRBJ2-5; 9 bases map to TRBD2. V trimming: 4 bases; J trimming: 5 bases; junction bases outside the gene matches: 14. CDR3 size: 17 residues. CDR1 is MNHNS and CDR2 is SASEGT in the germline V gene. The CDR3 spells CASSVFLAGSSLETQYF. In DNA form, the CDR3 reads TGTGCCAGCAGTGTTTTTCTAGCGGGAAGTTCTTTGGAGACCCAGTACTTC.

By frequency in the sample, this clone is medium-sized. V usage is TRBV6-5 and J usage is TRBJ2-7; TRBD2 matches 8 bases. The V gene end was trimmed by 0 bases and the J gene end by 6 bases; junction bases not matched to a gene: 10. The CDR3 length is 16 residues. Germline loops: CDR1 MNHEY, CDR2 SVGAGI. The CDR3 DNA reads TGTGCCAGCAGTTACTCTACGGGAGGGTCTTTTTTCGAGCAGTACTTC. Protein product: CASSYSTGGSFFEQYF.

CDR3 sequence: CASSYEPRRSRGELFF. The CDR3 DNA is TGTGCCAGCAGTTACGAACCCCGTAGGTCGAGGGGGGAGCTGTTTTTT. This chain links TRBV6-5 with TRBJ2-2; no definite D call. The CDR3 runs 16 residues. Trimming removed 2 bases at V and 8 bases at J, with 18 bases between. Germline V gene sequence: CDR1 MNHEY, CDR2 SVGAGI.

The chain combines TRBV27 with TRBJ2-7, with D unclear. The CDR3 totals 13 residues. V dropped 2 bases and J dropped 4 bases, with 9 bases sitting between them. The germline V gene has CDR1 MNHEY and CDR2 SMNVEV (reference sequence). The chain's CDR3 is CASSLRPVYEQYF. The CDR3, as DNA: TGTGCCAGCAGTTTACGACCTGTTTACGAGCAGTACTTC.

J is TRBJ1-5 and V is TRBV9; TRBD1 agrees at 7 bases. After removal of 4 bases from V and 8 bases from J, the junction contained 18 bases not matched to a gene. This CDR3 comprises 17 residues. CDR1 is SGDLS and CDR2 is YYNGEE in the germline V gene. CDR3 in amino acids: CASSPGGGQSQMEPQHF. In DNA form, the CDR3 reads TGTGCCAGCAGCCCCGGGGGGGGACAGTCCCAGATGGAGCCCCAGCATTTT.

J is TRBJ2-3 and V is TRBV10-3; 8 bases fit TRBD2. V was clipped by 0 bases and J by 2 bases; unmatched bases: 1. Germline V gene sequence: CDR1 ENHRY, CDR2 SYGVKD. The CDR3 has 15 residues. The CDR3 region is CAISESSGATDTQYF. The CDR3 DNA follows: TGTGCCATCAGTGAGTCTAGCGGGGCCACAGATACGCAGTATTTT.

V is TRBV19 and J is TRBJ2-2; D is undetermined. There are 13 residues in the CDR3. Trimming cost V 9 bases and J 4 bases, with 12 bases left between them. Germline CDR1 is LNHDA and CDR2 is SQIVND (reference sequence). DNA for the CDR3: TGTGCCAGCCAAGGTTGGGGCACCGGGGAGCTGTTTTTT. Amino acids: CASQGWGTGELFF.

This clone has just a few counts. The chain has TRBV6-1 and TRBJ1-3; the D gene is possibly TRBD1 (5 bases). This CDR3 region has 15 residues. Trimming took off 3 bases at V and 8 bases at J, with 17 bases between the two ends. Germline V gene sequence: CDR1 MNHNS, CDR2 SASEGT. The CDR3, as DNA: TGTGCCAGCAGTGAGGCGGGACCGAGGACGTACACCATATATTTT. This sequence encodes CASSEAGPRTYTIYF.

The chain couples TRBV18 to TRBJ2-1; D uncertain. The CDR3 totals 12 residues. Germline loops: CDR1 KGHSH, CDR2 LQKENI. The V and J ends lost 5 bases and 7 bases respectively, with 9 bases between them. The DNA for the CDR3 is TGTGCCAGCTCAAGCATGGGAAATGAGCAGTTCTTC. It is translated as CASSSMGNEQFF.

The chain couples TRBV11-3 to TRBJ2-7; D gene unclear. V was shortened by 5 bases and J by 0 bases, with 5 bases between the two germline ends. Germline lookup yields CDR1 SGHNT and CDR2 YENEEA. This CDR3 is 12 amino acids long. This CDR3 is CASSPSSYEQYF. The CDR3 region has the DNA TGTGCCAGCAGCCCCAGCTCCTACGAGCAGTACTTC. Together with reference TRBV11-3 and TRBJ2-7, the CDR3 gives the full variable domain: EAGVVQSPRYKIIEKKQPVAFWCNPISGHNTLYWYLQNLGQGPELLIRYENEEAVDDSQLPKDRFSAERLKGVDSTLKIQPAELGDSAVYLCASSPSSYEQYFGPGTRLTVT.

The chain recombines TRBV27 with TRBJ2-1; 9 nucleotides match TRBD1. V was pared by 6 bases and J by 7 bases, with 7 bases of the junction left unmatched. This CDR3 is 14 amino acids long. CDR1 MNHEY and CDR2 SMNVEV come from the germline V gene (reference sequence). Here the CDR3 reads CASRGTGLPNEQFF. The CDR3, as DNA: TGTGCCAGCAGGGGGACAGGGCTTCCGAATGAGCAGTTCTTC.

This clone appeared a few times. The chain employs TRBV6-4 and TRBJ2-7; possibly TRBD2 for D (5 bases). CDR1 MRHNA and CDR2 SNTAGT come from the germline V gene. V gave up 3 bases and J gave up 7 bases, with 16 bases separating them. The CDR3 has 14 amino acids. CDR3 loop: CASSEQPPTGEQYF. In nucleotides, the CDR3 is TGTGCCAGCAGTGAACAGCCACCAACGGGGGAGCAGTACTTC.

This clone was seen once. The chain couples TRBV2 to TRBJ1-4; unclear D gene. Germline lookup yields CDR1 SNHLY and CDR2 FYNNEI. Trimming cost V 3 bases and J 0 bases, with 5 bases left between them. The length of the CDR3 is 14 residues. The CDR3 is CASSDEPTNEKLFF. Here the CDR3 DNA reads TGTGCCAGCAGTGACGAACCAACTAATGAAAAACTGTTTTTT.

This clone turned up a few times. The chain has TRBV7-9 and TRBJ1-1, with D perhaps matching TRBD1 (5 bases). The V end lost 1 base, the J end lost 8 bases, and 11 bases lay between the germline ends. The CDR3 consists of 13 residues. Germline assignment: CDR1 SEHNR and CDR2 FQNEAQ (reference sequence). The CDR3 DNA is TGTGCCAGCAGCTTAGGAGGGGCGGCCGAAGCTTTCTTT. This translates into CASSLGGAAEAFF.

The chain links TRBV9 to TRBJ2-3, with a weak D call TRBD2 (5 bases). The CDR3 has 16 residues. CDR1 is SGDLS and CDR2 is YYNGEE in the germline V gene. Trimming removed 0 bases at V and 1 base at J, with 12 bases between. CDR3 amino acids: CASSVGGRAGTDTQYF. Written as DNA, the CDR3 is TGTGCCAGCAGCGTAGGAGGGCGGGCGGGCACAGATACGCAGTATTTT.

V is TRBV7-3 and J is TRBJ2-7; 7 bases are a match to TRBD1. This CDR3 spans 14 amino acids. The germline gives CDR1 SGHTA, CDR2 FQGTGA. The junction had 9 bases not matched to a gene; V was cut back by 5 bases and J by 5 bases. CDR3 sequence (DNA): TGTGCCAGCAGCAGAGGATATGACAGGGACGAGCAGTACTTC. Translated, it gives CASSRGYDRDEQYF.

The chain uses TRBV2 and TRBJ2-2, with 10 bases aligning to TRBD1. The trim removed 7 bases at V and 5 bases at J, leaving 7 bases unmatched. The CDR3 extends over 15 amino acids. Germline values: CDR1 SNHLY, CDR2 FYNNEI. The CDR3 region has the DNA TGTGCCAGCATCCAGGACAGGGGGGGAACCGGGGAGCTGTTTTTT. Translation: CASIQDRGGTGELFF.

This sequence joins TRBV6-6 and TRBJ1-1; D ambiguous. Germline CDR1 and CDR2: MNHNY and SVGAGI (reference sequence). V lost 6 bases and J 2 bases, leaving 7 bases between the germline ends. The CDR3 has 12 residues. The CDR3: CASSETNTEAFF. CDR3 in DNA: TGTGCCAGCAGCGAAACAAACACTGAAGCTTTCTTT.

The V and J genes are TRBV7-9 and TRBJ1-1; D is undetermined. CDR1 is SEHNR and CDR2 is FQNEAQ in the germline V gene (reference sequence). The CDR3 length is 16 residues. Trimming stripped 1 base from V and 3 bases from J, with 15 bases between. The CDR3 coding sequence is TGTGCCAGCAGCTTAGTAGCGGCAGCTTGGGACACTGAAGCTTTCTTT. Amino acid sequence: CASSLVAAAWDTEAFF. Full variable domain (remainder filled in from reference TRBV7-9 and TRBJ1-1): DTGVSQNPRHKITKRGQNVTFRCDPISEHNRLYWYRQTLGQGPEFLTYFQNEAQLEKSRLLSDRFSAERPKGSFSTLEIQRTEQGDSAMYLCASSLVAAAWDTEAFFGQGTRLTVV.

This clone was seen once. The chain links TRBV18 to TRBJ2-1; the match to TRBD2 covers 16 bases. CDR1 KGHSH and CDR2 LQKENI come from the germline V gene. Germline trimming cut 3 bases from V and 6 bases from J; bases unmatched to any gene: 2. The CDR3 length is 16 residues. The CDR3 DNA follows: TGTGCCAGCTCACCGGGGACTAGCGGGAGGGCCAATGAGCAGTTCTTC. Protein product: CASSPGTSGRANEQFF.

The chain is built from TRBV30 and TRBJ2-7; TRBD2 matches at 8 bases. J was trimmed by 2 bases and V by 5 bases; bases with no gene match: 17. Germline V gene sequence: CDR1 GTSNPN, CDR2 SVGIG (reference sequence). The CDR3 has 17 residues. The CDR3 coding sequence is TGTGCCTGGGACCCCTCTCGGGGGAGCGGGAGCACCTACGAGCAGTACTTC. This gives the protein CAWDPSRGSGSTYEQYF.

J is TRBJ1-2 and V is TRBV5-1; maybe TRBD1 (6 bases). The CDR3 length is 15 residues. CDR1 is SGHRS and CDR2 is YFSETQ in the germline V gene. V lost 0 bases and J lost 2, with 11 bases in between. CDR3 loop: CASSLAGGPNYGYTF. CDR3 bases: TGCGCCAGCAGCTTGGCCGGGGGGCCCAACTATGGCTACACCTTC.

On this clone: At one boundary the junction diverges from the germline segment, which might be a read error. The genes are TRBV7-7 and TRBJ2-1, with 8 bases fitting TRBD2. Germline assignment: CDR1 SSHAT and CDR2 FNYEAQ (reference sequence). The CDR3 covers 19 residues. The CDR3 DNA follows: TGTGCTAGCAGCTTAGCTCCGGTGGTAGCGGGGCCCCTAGGTGATGAGCAGTTCTTC. Protein product: CASSLAPVVAGPLGDEQFF.